This T cell receptor (beta chain) came from a study of blood T cell repertoires in COVID-19. The CDR3 extends over 15 amino acids. The germline CDR1 and CDR2 sequences are LGHNA and YSLEER. Comment on this clone: One end of the junction does not line up with germline, which may come from a read error. Within the sample, other DNA sequences also encode this same CDR3.

Sequencing used immunoSEQ multiplex PCR; TCRdb keeps in-frame clones, though not all of them. The data contain 200,000 to 250,000 clones, 85% of them singletons. The material sequenced was peripheral blood. V gene TRBV4-3 combines with J gene TRBJ1-6, with no clear D. This sequence originates from a woman aged 70-85 years with COVID-19, enrolled during active disease. CDR3: CASSLNTANNSPLHF. The DNA of the CDR3 is TGCGCCAGCAGCCTAAACACAGCTAATAATTCGCCCCTCCACTTT.